The 32 T cell receptor beta chains below all came from one sample that was sequenced in a study of blood T cell repertoires in COVID-19. Profiled with immunoSEQ multiplex PCR; TCRdb holds only in-frame clones, not every one. Of roughly 160,000 clones detected, about 86% appear once; the ten largest clones hold roughly 7%. The sample taken for sequencing was peripheral blood. All receptors derive from a man aged 45 to 65 with active or convalescent COVID-19.

The chain combines TRBV27 with TRBJ1-1; perhaps TRBD1 as D (5 bases). The germline V gene encodes CDR1 MNHEY and CDR2 SMNVEV (reference sequence). V shed 0 bases and J shed 4 bases, with 12 bases lying between them. The CDR3 length is 15 residues. CDR3 sequence (DNA): TGTGCCAGCAGTTTATCCCAGGGTTGGGGCACTGAAGCTTTCTTT. It translates to CASSLSQGWGTEAFF.

For the CDR3, the DNA is TGTGCCAGCAGTGAACTTTACAATGAGCAGTTCTTC. Encoded protein: CASSELYNEQFF. The chain carries TRBV2 and TRBJ2-1; D is ambiguous. Germline assignment: CDR1 SNHLY and CDR2 FYNNEI. The CDR3 sequence is 12 residues long. V shed 2 bases and J shed 4 bases, with 3 bases lying between them.

V and J are TRBV6-5 and TRBJ1-3; D not certain. The CDR3 runs to 14 residues. In germline, CDR1 is MNHEY, CDR2 SVGAGI. Trimming took 0 bases from V and 4 from J, leaving 7 bases between them. In DNA, the CDR3 is TGTGCCAGCAGTTACTCCGAGAGGGGAAACACCATATATTTT. Amino acid sequence: CASSYSERGNTIYF.

The sample holds one count of this clone. V gene TRBV9 combines with J gene TRBJ2-2, with D perhaps matching TRBD1 (5 bases). V shed 4 bases and J shed 1 base, with 11 bases lying between them. The CDR3 extends over 15 amino acids. Germline CDR1 SGDLS, CDR2 YYNGEE. CDR3 sequence (DNA): TGTGCCAGCAGCCTCCTAGACAGGAACACCGGGGAGCTGTTTTTT. Translation: CASSLLDRNTGELFF.

CDR3 nucleotides: TGCGCCAGCAGCCAAGATCTCCTAAGAGGAAACACCATATATTTT. It specifies CASSQDLLRGNTIYF. The V gene is TRBV4-3, the J gene TRBJ1-3, with D unresolved. From germline, CDR1 is LGHNA and CDR2 YSLEER. V was trimmed by 0 bases and J by 4 bases, leaving 10 bases between them. The CDR3 covers 15 residues.

CDR3 protein: CASSLTRWQETQYF. In DNA, the CDR3 is TGTGCCAGCAGCTTAACCCGGTGGCAAGAGACCCAGTACTTC. The J gene is TRBJ2-5, the V gene TRBV7-9; D call uncertain. The germline gives CDR1 SEHNR, CDR2 FQNEAQ (reference sequence). This CDR3 contains 14 residues. The V and J ends lost 2 bases and 2 bases respectively, with 9 bases between them.

The chain combines TRBV6-5 with TRBJ2-7, with TRBD2 as a possible D gene (6 bases). The germline V gene encodes CDR1 MNHEY and CDR2 SVGAGI. CDR3 length: 15 amino acids. V was trimmed by 6 bases and J by 3 bases, leaving 18 bases between them. The CDR3 region is CASSNAGKGVYEQYF. CDR3 DNA sequence: TGTGCCAGCAGCAACGCGGGGAAAGGGGTCTACGAGCAGTACTTC.

The J gene is TRBJ2-5, the V gene TRBV5-4; D might be TRBD1 (6 bases). This CDR3 is 14 amino acids long. Trimming removed 0 bases at V and 1 base at J, with 7 bases between. The germline CDR1 and CDR2 sequences are SGHNT and YYREEE (reference sequence). The CDR3, as DNA: TGTGCCAGCAGCTTGGGGGGGCCCCAAGAGACCCAGTACTTC. The encoded protein is CASSLGGPQETQYF.

This clone was counted between two and nine times. The J gene is TRBJ1-3, the V gene TRBV6-5, with a possible D match to TRBD1 (5 bases). Trimming removed 2 bases from V and 2 bases from J, with 7 bases in between. Germline V gene data show CDR1 as MNHEY and CDR2 as SVGAGI. The CDR3 sequence is 14 residues long. The CDR3 loop reads CASSYGGAGNTIYF. Here the CDR3 DNA reads TGTGCCAGCAGTTACGGGGGGGCTGGAAACACCATATATTTT.

This clone was detected a few times. Other nucleotide sequences in the sample specify the same CDR3. V is TRBV12-3 or TRBV12-4 and J is TRBJ2-7, with 10 bases that match TRBD2. After removal of 5 bases from V and 5 bases from J, the junction contained 3 bases not matched to a gene. The CDR3 is 13 residues long. The CDR3 DNA follows: TGTGCCAGCAGTCTTGGACTAGCGGACGAGCAGTACTTC. Protein sequence: CASSLGLADEQYF.

This clone has just a few counts. The rearrangement links TRBV4-1 to TRBJ2-7; TRBD1 matches at 9 bases. The CDR3 consists of 16 residues. Trimming cost V 0 bases and J 3 bases; bases outside gene matches: 6. Per the germline V gene, CDR1 is MGHRA and CDR2 is YSYEKL. The CDR3 region has the DNA TGCGCCAGCAGCCAAGAGGGAGGACAGGGGTACTACGAGCAGTACTTC. It is translated as CASSQEGGQGYYEQYF.

J is TRBJ1-1 and V is TRBV9; 9 bases are a match to TRBD1. CDR3 length: 17 residues. Trimming at V came to 3 bases and at J to 1 base, leaving 10 bases not matched to a gene. Germline V gene lookup returns CDR1 SGDLS and CDR2 YYNGEE. Here the CDR3 DNA reads TGTGCCAGCAGCGCCGAGGGGACAGGGAATTGGAACACTGAAGCTTTCTTT. It specifies CASSAEGTGNWNTEAFF.

In its sample, this clone was seen many times. This rearrangement joins TRBV2 to TRBJ1-2; the match to TRBD1 covers 11 bases. The germline V gene encodes CDR1 SNHLY and CDR2 FYNNEI. The ends lost 4 bases at V and 8 bases at J; junction bases unmatched: 6. The CDR3 consists of 14 residues. This CDR3 is CASSVGQGARGYTF. CDR3 nucleotide sequence: TGTGCCAGCAGTGTAGGACAGGGGGCGCGGGGCTACACCTTC.

The chain joins TRBV30 to TRBJ1-5; TRBD1 matches at 7 bases. V was pared by 0 bases and J by 5 bases, with 4 bases of the junction left unmatched. The CDR3 is made up of 14 amino acids. CDR1 is GTSNPN and CDR2 is SVGIG in the germline V gene (reference sequence). CDR3 residues: CAWSVTGDDQPQHF. CDR3 nucleotide sequence: TGTGCCTGGAGTGTCACAGGGGACGATCAGCCCCAGCATTTT.

The chain carries TRBV7-9 and TRBJ1-1; D is unclear. Germline loops: CDR1 SEHNR, CDR2 FQNEAQ (reference sequence). V lost 1 base to trimming and J lost 4 bases, with 10 bases between them. The CDR3 has 14 residues. The CDR3 region has the DNA TGTGCCAGCAGCTTAGGGATAGCGAGCACTGAAGCTTTCTTT. Translated, it gives CASSLGIASTEAFF.

V and J are TRBV9 and TRBJ1-6; maybe TRBD1 (5 bases). The CDR3 totals 14 residues. The V end lost 4 bases, the J end lost 7 bases, and 12 bases lay between the germline ends. The germline V gene encodes CDR1 SGDLS and CDR2 YYNGEE. CDR3 coding DNA: TGTGCCAGCAGCCCCACCCGACAGAATTCACCCCTCCACTTT. Protein product: CASSPTRQNSPLHF.

The rearrangement uses TRBV6-2 or TRBV6-3 and TRBJ2-4, with TRBD2 matching 13 bases. Germline CDR1 is MNHEY and CDR2 is SVGEGT. The junction had 10 bases not matched to a gene; V was cut back by 2 bases and J by 6 bases. The CDR3 has 18 residues. CDR3 protein: CASSYTPGTSGNLNIQYF. The CDR3 DNA sequence: TGTGCCAGCAGTTACACTCCCGGGACTAGCGGGAACCTAAACATTCAGTACTTC.

V is TRBV6-5 and J is TRBJ1-1; D may be TRBD1 (6 bases). The germline CDR1 and CDR2 sequences are MNHEY and SVGAGI. This CDR3 has 14 residues. With 7 bases removed from V and 0 bases from J, the gap between germline ends came to 12 bases. As DNA, the CDR3 is TGTGCCAGCACCCTTACAGGGATGAACACTGAAGCTTTCTTT. This gives the protein CASTLTGMNTEAFF.

This clone was picked up one time. V is TRBV6-5 and J is TRBJ2-7; D is possibly TRBD1 (5 bases). Germline-derived CDR1 and CDR2 are MNHEY and SVGAGI. CDR3 length equals 13 residues. Trimming took off 8 bases at V and 3 bases at J, with 14 bases between the two ends. The DNA of the CDR3 is TGTGCCAGCGCAAGACAGCTTCTCTACGAGCAGTACTTC. Its protein product is CASARQLLYEQYF.

The rearrangement uses TRBV5-4 and TRBJ2-1, with 7 nucleotides matching TRBD2. V was clipped by 0 bases and J by 7 bases; unmatched bases: 10. In germline, CDR1 is SGHNT, CDR2 YYREEE (reference sequence). The CDR3 is made up of 16 amino acids. This chain's CDR3 is CASSLVGGSGGNEQFF. CDR3 coding DNA: TGTGCCAGCAGCTTGGTGGGCGGGAGTGGGGGGAATGAGCAGTTCTTC.

This clone is a singleton in its sample. This rearrangement joins TRBV7-8 to TRBJ2-5; the D gene is possibly TRBD1 (5 bases). Looked up from germline, CDR1 is SGHVS and CDR2 is FQNEAQ. The V end was cut by 5 bases, the J end by 1 base, with 5 bases between. This CDR3 contains 12 residues. The CDR3 DNA sequence: TGTGCCAGCAGCGGGGCCCAAGAGACCCAGTACTTC. It codes for CASSGAQETQYF.

The rearrangement links TRBV29-1 to TRBJ2-5, with 16 nucleotides matching TRBD2. CDR1 and CDR2 from the germline V gene are SQVTM and ANQGSEA. This CDR3 has 16 amino acids. Trimming at V came to 7 bases and at J to 4 bases, leaving 9 bases not matched to a gene. CDR3 coding DNA: TGCAGCGCTGGGACTAGCGGGAGGGCCTATTTAGAGACCCAGTACTTC. Amino acid sequence: CSAGTSGRAYLETQYF.

In nucleotides, the CDR3 is TGCGCCAGCAGAAGTCAGGGCCAAGAGACCCAGTACTTC. Its translation: CASRSQGQETQYF. The genes are TRBV4-1 and TRBJ2-5, with D maybe TRBD1 (5 bases). Trimming cost V 6 bases and J 1 base, with 9 bases left between them. The CDR3 covers 13 residues. Germline CDR1 and CDR2: MGHRA and YSYEKL.

The chain combines TRBV9 with TRBJ1-6; TRBD1 agrees at 9 bases. Germline CDR1 is SGDLS and CDR2 is YYNGEE. V lost 3 bases, J lost 9 bases, and 10 bases stayed unmatched. CDR3 length equals 16 residues. The CDR3, as DNA: TGTGCCAGCAGCGGGGAGGCGGGACAGGGTGGTTCACCCCTCCACTTT. Translated, it gives CASSGEAGQGGSPLHF.

This clone was counted only a few times. The chain combines TRBV28 with TRBJ2-7, with 7 nucleotides matching TRBD2. The CDR3 runs to 17 residues. Germline CDR1 reads MDHEN; CDR2 reads SYDVKM. After removal of 1 base from V and 2 bases from J, the junction contained 11 bases not matched to a gene. The CDR3 bases are TGTGCCAGCAGTTTATCCCCAGGCGGGAGCTATACCTACGAGCAGTACTTC. It is translated as CASSLSPGGSYTYEQYF.

The rearrangement joins TRBV6-5 to TRBJ1-2, with 7 bases that match TRBD1. In germline, CDR1 is MNHEY, CDR2 SVGAGI. V shed 5 bases, J shed 7 bases, and the junction held 10 bases outside the gene matches. The CDR3 consists of 14 residues. The chain's CDR3 is CASSRKTGKSGYTF. As DNA, the CDR3 is TGTGCCAGCAGTAGAAAGACAGGGAAAAGTGGCTACACCTTC.

J is TRBJ1-1 and V is TRBV20-1; 7 bases are shared with TRBD1. In germline, CDR1 is DFQATT, CDR2 SNEGSKA (reference sequence). V lost 4 bases to trimming and J lost 3 bases; unmatched junction nucleotides: 2. CDR3 length equals 12 residues. The CDR3 region is CSANDRDTEAFF. The CDR3 DNA sequence: TGCAGTGCTAATGACAGGGACACTGAAGCTTTCTTT.

V usage is TRBV18 and J usage is TRBJ2-7; the D gene is possibly TRBD1 (6 bases). Germline V gene sequence: CDR1 KGHSH, CDR2 LQKENI. V shed 2 bases and J shed 3 bases, with 11 bases lying between them. CDR3 size: 14 residues. The CDR3 loop is CASSPLGQNYEQYF. The CDR3 region has the DNA TGTGCCAGCTCACCATTAGGACAGAACTACGAGCAGTACTTC.

This clone was observed once. This chain joins TRBV7-2 and TRBJ2-7; 10 bases are a match to TRBD1. The CDR3 is 14 residues long. With 4 bases clipped from V and 4 bases from J, the junction kept 4 bases outside the gene matches. The germline V gene encodes CDR1 SGHTA and CDR2 FQGNSA. The CDR3 sequence: CASSSRQGAYEQYF. The DNA for the CDR3 is TGTGCCAGCAGCTCCCGACAGGGGGCTTACGAGCAGTACTTC.

The rearrangement uses TRBV9 and TRBJ1-4; weak D call: TRBD1 (5 bases). Trimming shortened V by 0 bases and J by 0 bases, and 12 bases separated the two germline ends. Germline-derived CDR1 and CDR2 are SGDLS and YYNGEE. The CDR3 spans 17 residues. The CDR3 DNA is TGTGCCAGCAGCGTAGGTCTCGACAGCACAACTAATGAAAAACTGTTTTTT. It encodes CASSVGLDSTTNEKLFF. Full variable domain (outside the CDR3, taken from reference TRBV9 and TRBJ1-4): DSGVTQTPKHLITATGQRVTLRCSPRSGDLSVYWYQQSLDQGLQFLIQYYNGEERAKGNILERFSAQQFPDLHSELNLSSLELGDSALYFCASSVGLDSTTNEKLFFGSGTQLSVL.

This chain uses TRBV5-1 with TRBJ1-1, with TRBD1 matching over 8 bases. The V segment lost 2 bases and the J segment 1 base; nucleotides outside the gene matches: 4. CDR1 and CDR2 from the germline V gene are SGHRS and YFSETQ. The CDR3 is 15 amino acids. CDR3 residues: CASSLSQGANTEAFF. CDR3 sequence (DNA): TGCGCCAGCAGCTTAAGTCAGGGGGCGAACACTGAAGCTTTCTTT. Full variable domain (rest looked up from reference TRBV5-1 and TRBJ1-1): KAGVTQTPRYLIKTRGQQVTLSCSPISGHRSVSWYQQTPGQGLQFLFEYFSETQRNKGNFPGRFSGRQFSNSRSEMNVSTLELGDSALYLCASSLSQGANTEAFFGQGTRLTVV.

The table lists this clone with a few counts. The chain combines TRBV6-5 with TRBJ1-2; 10 bases agree with TRBD1. The CDR3 runs to 14 residues. Trimming cost V 5 bases and J 6 bases; bases outside gene matches: 6. Germline V lookup: CDR1 MNHEY, CDR2 SVGAGI. As DNA, the CDR3 is TGTGCCAGCAGTCCCTGGGACAGGGGCGATGGCTACACCTTC. Encoded protein: CASSPWDRGDGYTF.